This T cell receptor (beta chain) appears in the sequencing data of a study of control samples from healthy donors and cancer patients. This table comes from immunoSEQ multiplex PCR, and its TCRdb copy is limited to in-frame clones, with some not included. The table includes 65,000 to 95,000 clones, about 91% detected once. This clonotype originated in a man aged 45 to 65 in good health. Sequencing input: blood.

This chain's CDR3 is CASSFRGTGGATMGTEAFF. The DNA of the CDR3 is TGTGCCAGCAGCTTTCGAGGGACAGGGGGCGCCACTATGGGCACTGAAGCTTTCTTT. V is TRBV5-6 and J is TRBJ1-1, with 12 nucleotides matching TRBD1. CDR3 size: 19 residues. The germline gives CDR1 SGHDT, CDR2 YYEEEE. Trimming cost V 2 bases and J 4 bases; bases outside gene matches: 15.